Judged by abundance, the clone carrying this T cell receptor (gamma chain) is medium-sized. The sample originates from a study of gamma-delta T cells after stem cell transplantation. This CDR3 is 13 amino acids long. The J segment lost 7 bases and the V segment lost 0 bases, leaving 2 bases of the junction unmatched. Germline V gives CDR1 EGSTGY, CDR2 YDSYTSSV. TCRdb called clones anew from the RT-PCR reads with CATT. Altogether about 1,800 gamma-chain clones are present, about 2.1% being singletons, with the ten largest covering roughly a third. The TCR comes from a human donor. It is not recorded whose cells these are; they may come from a transplant donor. The chain combines TRGV4 with TRGJP1. Sample: gamma-delta T cells. The CDR3 DNA reads TGTGCCACCTGGGATGGGCTTGGTTGGTTCAAGATATTT. This sequence encodes CATWDGLGWFKIF.